Below, 6 T cell receptor beta chains from the same sample are listed, as sequenced in a study of cytomegalovirus exposure and HLA in healthy donors (dated by TCRdb to about 2017). The receptor library was made with the immunoSEQ multiplex PCR assay. The multiplex PCR relied on a mix of 60 forward primers for TCR Vbeta segments and 13 reverse primers for TCR Jbeta segments. TCRdb stores this immuneACCESS table with in-frame sequences only. Part of the clones is absent; in the studies checked, under half of the shortfall reflects unresolved V genes, and no reason is known for the rest. This sample gives about 15,000 clones in total; roughly 60% of them show up just once. The ten top clones hold around a sixth of the sample. The sample taken for sequencing was PBMCs. The receptors come from a woman aged 45-59 years in good health and CMV-seropositive.

The genes are TRBV6-5 and TRBJ1-1, with D perhaps TRBD1 (5 bases). Trimming shortened V by 4 bases and J by 4 bases, and 10 bases separated the two germline ends. The CDR3 sequence is 13 residues long. The germline V gene has CDR1 MNHEY and CDR2 SVGAGI. DNA of the CDR3: TGTGCCAGCAGTTTAGGGGTTTCCACTGAAGCTTTCTTT. It encodes CASSLGVSTEAFF.

The V gene is TRBV20-1, the J gene TRBJ1-2; no definite D call. Trimming pared 0 bases from V and 8 bases from J, leaving 4 bases between. The CDR3 sequence is 10 residues long. Germline CDR1 DFQATT, CDR2 SNEGSKA (reference sequence). Written as DNA, the CDR3 is TGCAGTGCTAGAGACAGGGGCTACACCTTC. It translates to CSARDRGYTF.

For the CDR3, the DNA is TGTGCCAGCAGCCTTGGGACTCGTGAGACCCAGTACTTC. Translation: CASSLGTRETQYF. V and J are TRBV7-6 and TRBJ2-5, with a tentative D call TRBD2 (6 bases). Germline V gene data show CDR1 as SGHVS and CDR2 as FNYEAQ. The CDR3 totals 13 residues. Deletions cut 5 bases from V and 5 bases from J, with 12 bases between.

This chain connects TRBV9 to TRBJ2-7; 8 bases are shared with TRBD2. Germline V gives CDR1 SGDLS, CDR2 YYNGEE. V was clipped by 3 bases and J by 4 bases; unmatched bases: 9. This CDR3 is built from 15 residues. As DNA, the CDR3 is TGTGCCAGCAGCGGACAGACGGGAGGGCCGTACGAGCAGTACTTC. Protein sequence: CASSGQTGGPYEQYF.

This chain links TRBV6-5 with TRBJ2-3, with 8 bases aligning to TRBD2. Unmatched junction bases numbered 3, after V lost 6 bases and J lost 4 bases. The CDR3 covers 13 residues. Looked up from germline, CDR1 is MNHEY and CDR2 is SVGAGI. CDR3 coding DNA: TGTGCCAGCAGCCGGACTAGCCCAGATACGCAGTATTTT. It is translated as CASSRTSPDTQYF.

The chain couples TRBV7-2 to TRBJ2-3; a possible D gene is TRBD2 (5 bases). The V and J ends lost 5 bases and 2 bases respectively, with 8 bases between them. Germline CDR1 reads SGHTA; CDR2 reads FQGNSA. The CDR3 length is 13 residues. CDR3 DNA sequence: TGTGCCAGCAGCGGACTGTTCACAGATACGCAGTATTTT. Protein: CASSGLFTDTQYF.